These T cell receptor beta chains were read from a single sample in a study of T cells in Graves' hyperthyroidism and ophthalmopathy. One entry per CDR3 protein, called by TCRdb with MiXCR from the multiplex PCR reads. The repertoire has over 550,000 distinct CDR3 sequences, over 15% of them found once; the top ten carry 18%. Sequencing was performed on blood. These receptors originate from a woman between 18 and 30 years old with Graves' hyperthyroidism. The CDR3 runs from the conserved cysteine through the conserved F or W. A D gene is named only where the DNA matches it firmly. The size entry is marked missing in some rows and otherwise reads once, few, many or a size class.

TRBV20-1	TRBJ2-1	few	TRBD1	TGCAGTGCTCCTGGACAGGCTCGCCCCTACAATGAGCAGTTCTTC	CSAPGQARPYNEQFF
TRBV25-1	TRBJ2-3	.	.	TGTGCCAGCAGTGAAGGGGGCCGGAGGGCAGATACGCAGTATTTT	CASSEGGRRADTQYF
TRBV6-1	TRBJ2-2	few	.	TGTGCCAGCAGGGCCTACACCGGGGAGCTGTTTTTT	CASRAYTGELFF
TRBV20-1	TRBJ2-7	many	TRBD2	TGCAGTGCTGGGGGGGCTAGCGGGGACGAGCAGTACTTC	CSAGGASGDEQYF
TRBV30	TRBJ2-1	.	TRBD2	TGTGCCCTGGAACCCGGGACTAGCGGTTACAATGAGCAGTTCTTC	CALEPGTSGYNEQFF
TRBV18	TRBJ1-1	many	.	TGTGCCAGCTCACCTGGACAGATCGTTGACACTGAAGCTTTCTTT	CASSPGQIVDTEAFF
TRBV5-1	TRBJ1-1	.	TRBD1	TGCGCCAGCACCCATTCGGACAGGGATTTTGCTGAAGCTTTCTTT	CASTHSDRDFAEAFF
TRBV28	TRBJ2-7	few	.	TGTGCCAGCAGTGAATTGCGGGGAACCTCCTACGAGCAGTACTTC	CASSELRGTSYEQYF
TRBV12-3/TRBV12-4	TRBJ1-5	few	.	TGTGCCAGCAGCCTCAAGGCCACTCAGCCCCAGCATTTT	CASSLKATQPQHF
TRBV7-2	TRBJ2-1	many	TRBD1	TGTGCCAGCAGCCGACCGACAGGGGGCTTCTACAATGAGCAGTTCTTC	CASSRPTGGFYNEQFF
TRBV6-1	TRBJ2-7	.	.	TGTGCCAGCAGGACTAAGGTTCCTACCTACGAGCAGTACTTC	CASRTKVPTYEQYF
TRBV7-3	TRBJ1-1	many	TRBD1	TGTGCCAGCACACCGGACAGGCCCAAGGTGGCTGAAACTTTCTTT	CASTPDRPKVAETFF
TRBV3-1	TRBJ1-2	many	.	TGTGCCAGCAGCCCCTGGGGTCAGGGGTTGTCTAACTATGGCTACACCTTC	CASSPWGQGLSNYGYTF
TRBV20-1	TRBJ2-3	many	.	TGCAGTGCTAGCCACCGAAGAGAAGGCACAAGAGATACGCAGTATTTT	CSASHRREGTRDTQYF
TRBV29-1	TRBJ2-7	few	TRBD1	TGCAGCGCCTCCGGGACAGGGCTCGAGCAGTACTTC	CSASGTGLEQYF
TRBV12-3/TRBV12-4	TRBJ1-4	few	.	TGTGCCAGCAGCGCCAACCGGGTCAGTAATGAAAAACTGTTTTTT	CASSANRVSNEKLFF
TRBV27	TRBJ2-1	few	.	TGTGCCAGCAGTTCAACGGACAAGAGCTCCTACAATGAGCAGTTCTTC	CASSSTDKSSYNEQFF
TRBV2	TRBJ2-7	many	TRBD1	TGTGCCAGCAGGGGGACAGGGGCCTCCTACGAGCAGTACTTC	CASRGTGASYEQYF
TRBV5-8	TRBJ1-2	.	TRBD1	TGTGCCAGTTCCGGGACAGGGGGCGATGGAGGATATGGCTACACCTTC	CASSGTGGDGGYGYTF
TRBV20-1	TRBJ2-2	.	.	TGCAGTGCCCGACAAGGGCAGTACACCGGGGAGCTGTTTTTT	CSARQGQYTGELFF
TRBV6-1	TRBJ2-1	many	TRBD2	TGTGCCAGCGGGCGGGGGGCTTACAATGAGCAGTTCTTC	CASGRGAYNEQFF
TRBV7-3	TRBJ1-1	few	.	TGTGCCAGCAGCTTATACCCGGGAACTGAAGCTTTCTTT	CASSLYPGTEAFF
TRBV12-3/TRBV12-4	TRBJ1-1	many	.	TGTGCCAGCAGCCCCGTAGGGGGGGCGAACACTGAAGCTTTCTTT	CASSPVGGANTEAFF
TRBV15	TRBJ1-1	many	TRBD1	TGTGCCACCAGCAGACCCAGGGGGCTTGGCACTGAAGCTTTCTTT	CATSRPRGLGTEAFF